This T cell receptor beta chain is drawn from a study of early T cells in non-severe SARS-CoV-2 infection. Study as a whole: Whole-blood bulk RNA, unsorted, was sequenced, and chains were unpaired.

This CDR3 region has 11 residues. The V end was cut by 7 bases, the J end by 6 bases, with 10 bases between. CDR1 is MDHEN, CDR2 SYDVKM, per germline. Unique molecular identifiers were added to individual cDNA molecules. Using its own MiXCR run on the 5' RACE reads, TCRdb lists one record per CDR3 protein. The sample records about 58,000 distinct CDR3 sequences, 12% being singletons. Overall study findings and caveats: Private and CD4 specificities were missed by VDJdb matching, which favored anti-spike CD8 responses.

This clonotype was observed a handful of times. Its target is not known. Input material: whole blood. The clonotype comes from an adult who was a healthcare worker with PCR-confirmed SARS-CoV-2 infection or an uninfected control (not recorded which). The V call is TRBV28, the J call TRBJ2-7; D is unresolved. The CDR3 reads CASTSPVEQYF. DNA of the CDR3: TGTGCCAGCACCTCACCGGTCGAGCAGTACTTC.